These 31 T cell receptor beta chains were all obtained from the same sample, sequenced in a study of T cells in localized non-small cell lung cancer. TCRdb's table, derived via immunoSEQ multiplex PCR, lists solely in-frame clones and lacks some. The data show approximately 88,000 clones, roughly 93% seen once. The sequencing here drew on PBMCs, taken before any cancer treatment. The source of these receptors is a woman aged 35 to 75 with stage II squamous cell lung carcinoma.

The chain recombines TRBV5-6 with TRBJ1-3; a possible D gene is TRBD1 (6 bases). This CDR3 contains 16 residues. V was pared by 3 bases and J by 1 base, with 14 bases between. Germline V gene lookup returns CDR1 SGHDT and CDR2 YYEEEE. CDR3 in amino acids: CASSSDGGSSGNTIYF. The CDR3 DNA follows: TGTGCCAGCAGCTCGGATGGGGGCAGTTCTGGAAACACCATATATTTT. Using reference TRBV5-6 and TRBJ1-3 for the parts outside the CDR3, the full variable domain is DAGVTQSPTHLIKTRGQQVTLRCSPKSGHDTVSWYQQALGQGPQFIFQYYEEEERQRGNFPDRFSGHQFPNYSSELNVNALLLGDSALYLCASSSDGGSSGNTIYFGEGSWLTVV.

The J gene is TRBJ1-3, the V gene TRBV5-1, with no clear D. Germline CDR1 reads SGHRS; CDR2 reads YFSETQ. The ends were cut back, 7 bases at V and 0 bases at J, with 8 bases in the middle. The CDR3 covers 13 residues. CDR3 residues: CASAQISGNTIYF. The DNA for the CDR3 is TGCGCCAGCGCCCAGATCTCTGGAAACACCATATATTTT.

V usage is TRBV27 and J usage is TRBJ2-5; possible D gene TRBD1, 6 bases. CDR3 length equals 15 residues. Deletions cut 6 bases from V and 4 bases from J, with 18 bases between. The germline CDR1 and CDR2 sequences are MNHEY and SMNVEV (reference sequence). The DNA for the CDR3 is TGTGCCAGCAGCCCCGGCAGGGGAAGGGGAGAGACCCAGTACTTC. Residues: CASSPGRGRGETQYF.

The V and J genes are TRBV15 and TRBJ2-7, with 10 bases aligning to TRBD2. The CDR3 sequence is 18 residues long. With 5 bases clipped from V and 5 bases from J, the junction kept 18 bases outside the gene matches. Germline CDR1 and CDR2: LNHNV and YYDKDF (reference sequence). The CDR3 loop reads CATSSLIHLAGASDEQYF. For the CDR3, the DNA is TGTGCCACCAGCTCCTTAATCCATCTAGCGGGAGCAAGCGACGAGCAGTACTTC.

This clone was recorded once. J is TRBJ2-2 and V is TRBV6-5; D is unclear. Germline-derived CDR1 and CDR2 are MNHEY and SVGAGI. The CDR3 is 12 amino acids. The DNA of the CDR3 is TGTGCGAGCTCACCGAACACCGGGGAGCTGTTTTTT. This encodes CASSPNTGELFF.

The gene calls are TRBV11-3 and TRBJ1-3; D remains ambiguous. V gave up 5 bases and J gave up 1 base, with 9 bases separating them. CDR1 and CDR2 (germline): SGHNT, YENEEA. This CDR3 has 14 amino acids. This CDR3 reads CASSRSGSGNTIYF. In nucleotides, the CDR3 is TGTGCCAGCAGCCGATCGGGGTCTGGAAACACCATATATTTT.

The chain recombines TRBV2 with TRBJ2-7, with 7 bases fitting TRBD1. Germline-derived CDR1 and CDR2 are SNHLY and FYNNEI. CDR3 size: 15 residues. Trimming removed 7 bases from V and 5 bases from J; junction bases left unmatched: 14. This CDR3 is CASNFDRALGNEQYF. CDR3 nucleotides: TGTGCCAGCAATTTCGACAGGGCCCTTGGAAACGAGCAGTACTTC.

The J gene is TRBJ1-4, the V gene TRBV18; D possibly corresponds to TRBD1 (5 bases). From germline, CDR1 is KGHSH and CDR2 LQKENI. The CDR3 runs 15 residues. V shed 2 bases and J shed 3 bases, with 10 bases lying between them. As DNA, the CDR3 is TGTGCCAGCTCACCATCCCGGGGCTCTAATGAAAAACTGTTTTTT. Translation gives CASSPSRGSNEKLFF.

The V call is TRBV28, the J call TRBJ2-3; D is possibly TRBD1 (5 bases). The germline V and J ends were trimmed by 5 bases and 2 bases, with 17 bases remaining between them. The germline V gene has CDR1 MDHEN and CDR2 SYDVKM. There are 16 residues in the CDR3. The CDR3 loop reads CASSTSSQGNTDTQYF. CDR3 nucleotides: TGTGCCAGCAGTACCTCTAGTCAGGGCAACACAGATACGCAGTATTTT.

The chain uses TRBV27 and TRBJ1-1, with 8 positions matching TRBD1. J gave up 11 bases and V 5 bases, and 19 bases lay outside the gene matches. Germline CDR1 is MNHEY and CDR2 is SMNVEV (reference sequence). This CDR3 has 16 residues. The CDR3 DNA reads as TGTGCCAGCAGTCTTTTAGGACAGGGAGAGATGGCGGGGGCTTTCTTT. Its protein is CASSLLGQGEMAGAFF.

V gene TRBV6-1 combines with J gene TRBJ1-5, with 7 bases matching TRBD1. The CDR3 consists of 14 residues. After removal of 7 bases from V and 5 bases from J, the junction contained 8 bases not matched to a gene. Germline V gene lookup returns CDR1 MNHNS and CDR2 SASEGT. CDR3 residues: CASIGQEFHQPQHF. The CDR3 nucleotides are TGTGCCAGCATCGGACAGGAGTTCCATCAGCCCCAGCATTTT.

This chain uses TRBV28 with TRBJ1-2; D unresolved. With 5 bases removed from V and 3 bases from J, the gap between germline ends came to 13 bases. Germline V gene data show CDR1 as MDHEN and CDR2 as SYDVKM. The CDR3 length is 14 residues. This CDR3 is CASSPPRWDYGYTF. The CDR3, as DNA: TGTGCCAGCAGTCCCCCCCGATGGGACTATGGCTACACCTTC.

The CDR3 protein is CASRTNQVLGQKGIQYF. In nucleotides, the CDR3 is TGTGCCAGCAGAACTAACCAAGTACTCGGACAGAAAGGGATTCAGTACTTC. The V and J genes are TRBV28 and TRBJ2-4; possibly TRBD1 for D (6 bases). The CDR3 length is 17 residues. Trimming took 6 bases from V and 10 from J, leaving 28 bases between them. Looked up from germline, CDR1 is MDHEN and CDR2 is SYDVKM.

The V call is TRBV2, the J call TRBJ2-7, with 8 bases aligning to TRBD1. V gave up 6 bases and J gave up 6 bases; unmatched junction bases: 13. Germline lookup yields CDR1 SNHLY and CDR2 FYNNEI. The CDR3 runs to 15 residues. In DNA, the CDR3 is TGTGCCAGCAGCAGAACAGGGGGAGATACGTCCGAGCAGTACTTC. Encoded protein: CASSRTGGDTSEQYF.

The rearrangement uses TRBV10-2 and TRBJ1-4; TRBD1 matches at 9 bases. Germline-derived CDR1 and CDR2 are WSHSY and SAAADI. The ends lost 10 bases at V and 8 bases at J; junction bases unmatched: 8. The CDR3 loop spans 13 amino acids. The CDR3 sequence: CATKGQGWEKLFF. The CDR3 nucleotides read TGCGCCACTAAGGGACAGGGTTGGGAAAAACTGTTTTTT.

The CDR3 coding sequence is TGTGCCAGCAGTTTTAGCGGGGTCGGGGAGCTGTTTTTT. Its protein product is CASSFSGVGELFF. V usage is TRBV6-6 and J usage is TRBJ2-2; TRBD2 matches at 8 bases. Losses at the gene ends were 4 bases for V and 7 bases for J; bases not matched to a gene: 2. The CDR3 sequence is 13 residues long. Germline lookup yields CDR1 MNHNY and CDR2 SVGAGI (reference sequence).

The chain uses TRBV7-9 and TRBJ2-2; weak D call: TRBD1 (6 bases). Per germline, CDR1 SEHNR and CDR2 FQNEAQ (reference sequence). This CDR3 has 15 amino acids. Between the trimmed V and J ends, which lost 5 bases and 2 bases, there was a span of 12 bases. This chain's CDR3 is CASSPATGNTGELFF. In DNA form, the CDR3 reads TGTGCCAGCAGCCCCGCGACAGGTAACACCGGGGAGCTGTTTTTT.

This chain connects TRBV5-6 to TRBJ2-7; maybe TRBD1 (6 bases). The CDR3 length is 16 residues. CDR1 SGHDT and CDR2 YYEEEE come from the germline V gene. V shed 0 bases and J shed 3 bases, with 16 bases lying between them. CDR3 loop: CASSLGSGTPFYEQYF. The CDR3 bases are TGTGCCAGCAGCTTGGGATCCGGGACACCCTTCTACGAGCAGTACTTC.

The chain joins TRBV11-2 to TRBJ2-7; the D gene is possibly TRBD2 (7 bases). CDR1 and CDR2 (germline): SGHAT, FQNNGV. CDR3 length: 18 residues. V was pared by 2 bases and J by 3 bases, with 23 bases between. The CDR3 DNA is TGTGCCAGCAGCTTAAATTGGGGATTCGGGGGGCGAGACTACGAGCAGTACTTC. Translated, it gives CASSLNWGFGGRDYEQYF.

The rearrangement uses TRBV7-8 and TRBJ2-2, with a possible D match to TRBD1 (5 bases). The ends were cut back, 5 bases at V and 4 bases at J, with 14 bases in the middle. The CDR3 extends over 15 amino acids. Per the germline V gene, CDR1 is SGHVS and CDR2 is FQNEAQ. This CDR3 reads CASSRSDIITGELFF. CDR3 sequence (DNA): TGTGCCAGCAGCCGATCGGACATAATCACCGGGGAGCTGTTTTTT.

V and J are TRBV6-5 and TRBJ2-1, with 12 bases lining up with TRBD2. The CDR3 is made up of 14 amino acids. Per the germline V gene, CDR1 is MNHEY and CDR2 is SVGAGI. The V and J ends lost 8 bases and 7 bases, in that order; junction bases with no gene match: 6. In DNA form, the CDR3 reads TGTGCCAGCCGCCATGGGACTAGCGGGAATGAGCAGTTCTTC. Its translation: CASRHGTSGNEQFF.

The gene calls are TRBV5-1 and TRBJ2-7; D is ambiguous. The CDR3 sequence is 15 residues long. CDR1 SGHRS and CDR2 YFSETQ come from the germline V gene. Trimming shortened V by 1 base and J by 1 base, and 12 bases separated the two germline ends. The CDR3 region has the DNA TGCGCCAGCAGCTTGACTGCGGAATTTTCCTACGAGCAGTACTTC. Residues: CASSLTAEFSYEQYF.

This clone was observed once. J is TRBJ1-4 and V is TRBV5-1; tentative D call: TRBD1 (5 bases). From germline, CDR1 is SGHRS and CDR2 YFSETQ. There are 13 residues in the CDR3. With 6 bases removed from V and 6 bases from J, the gap between germline ends came to 12 bases. As DNA, the CDR3 is TGCGCCAGCAAGGAGGGGTTGTATGAAAAACTGTTTTTT. This sequence encodes CASKEGLYEKLFF.

V gene TRBV7-9 combines with J gene TRBJ2-1, with D perhaps matching TRBD1 (5 bases). The CDR3 contains 15 residues. The ends were cut back, 7 bases at V and 9 bases at J, with 22 bases in the middle. Germline lookup yields CDR1 SEHNR and CDR2 FQNEAQ (reference sequence). The CDR3 bases are TGTGCCAGCATCCCTCCAGGGATCTTGGCTGGTGAGCAGTTCTTC. Encoded protein: CASIPPGILAGEQFF. The variable domain in full, completed from reference TRBV7-9 and TRBJ2-1, reads DTGVSQNPRHKITKRGQNVTFRCDPISEHNRLYWYRQTLGQGPEFLTYFQNEAQLEKSRLLSDRFSAERPKGSFSTLEIQRTEQGDSAMYLCASIPPGILAGEQFFGPGTRLTVL.

The V call is TRBV9, the J call TRBJ2-1; D may be TRBD1 or TRBD2 (5 bases each). Germline V gene sequence: CDR1 SGDLS, CDR2 YYNGEE. Trimming cost V 2 bases and J 0 bases, with 9 bases left between them. The CDR3 loop spans 15 amino acids. CDR3: CASSVGGISYNEQFF. The CDR3 bases are TGTGCCAGCAGCGTTGGGGGTATCTCCTACAATGAGCAGTTCTTC.

CDR3 nucleotides: TGTGCCAGCAGCAAAGGTGGGGGGGTCACCGGGGAGCTGTTTTTT. Translated: CASSKGGGVTGELFF. The V gene is TRBV21-1, the J gene TRBJ2-2; TRBD2 was called by the table and not checked on the DNA. TRBV21-1 is tagged as a pseudogene. CDR3 length: 15 residues.

This clone showed up just once. The chain combines TRBV6-1 with TRBJ2-7; tentatively, D is TRBD1 (5 bases). The CDR3 has 12 amino acids. Trimming pared 5 bases from V and 3 bases from J, leaving 8 bases between. Per the germline V gene, CDR1 is MNHNS and CDR2 is SASEGT. CDR3 nucleotide sequence: TGTGCCAGCAGTTCGACAGTCTACGAGCAGTACTTC. Translation gives CASSSTVYEQYF.

J is TRBJ2-1 and V is TRBV7-9, with 9 bases that match TRBD2. The CDR3 contains 18 residues. Per the germline V gene, CDR1 is SEHNR and CDR2 is FQNEAQ (reference sequence). J was trimmed by 0 bases and V by 5 bases; bases with no gene match: 11. CDR3 protein: CASSRQASGVSSYNEQFF. DNA for the CDR3: TGTGCCAGCAGCCGCCAGGCTAGCGGGGTGAGCTCCTACAATGAGCAGTTCTTC. Combining the CDR3 with reference TRBV7-9 and TRBJ2-1 gives the whole variable domain DTGVSQNPRHKITKRGQNVTFRCDPISEHNRLYWYRQTLGQGPEFLTYFQNEAQLEKSRLLSDRFSAERPKGSFSTLEIQRTEQGDSAMYLCASSRQASGVSSYNEQFFGPGTRLTVL.

This clone was counted once. This sequence joins TRBV25-1 and TRBJ2-5; D remains ambiguous. The CDR3 consists of 13 residues. V lost 1 base and J lost 5, with 8 bases in between. The germline CDR1 and CDR2 sequences are MGHDK and SYGVNS. DNA of the CDR3: TGTGCCAGCAGTGAATGGGGATCGGAGACCCAGTACTTC. Protein sequence: CASSEWGSETQYF.

This chain connects TRBV5-6 to TRBJ1-2; D not certain. V lost 3 bases, J lost 8 bases, and 23 bases lay in between. The CDR3 extends over 16 amino acids. Germline V CDR1 and CDR2: SGHDT, YYEEEE. CDR3 nucleotides: TGTGCCAGCAGCTCACTGAACCCGGATTTGGGAGGAGGCTACACCTTC. This gives the protein CASSSLNPDLGGGYTF. The full variable domain, with the rest looked up from reference TRBV5-6 and TRBJ1-2, is DAGVTQSPTHLIKTRGQQVTLRCSPKSGHDTVSWYQQALGQGPQFIFQYYEEEERQRGNFPDRFSGHQFPNYSSELNVNALLLGDSALYLCASSSLNPDLGGGYTFGSGTRLTVV.

The rearrangement links TRBV5-6 to TRBJ1-1, with 7 nucleotides matching TRBD1. After removal of 3 bases from V and 4 bases from J, the junction contained 6 bases not matched to a gene. The germline V gene has CDR1 SGHDT and CDR2 YYEEEE. The CDR3 length is 14 residues. CDR3 bases: TGTGCCAGCAGCTACCGGGACAGCGTCACTGAAGCTTTCTTT. It codes for CASSYRDSVTEAFF. Drawing the rest from reference TRBV5-6 and TRBJ1-1, the complete variable domain is DAGVTQSPTHLIKTRGQQVTLRCSPKSGHDTVSWYQQALGQGPQFIFQYYEEEERQRGNFPDRFSGHQFPNYSSELNVNALLLGDSALYLCASSYRDSVTEAFFGQGTRLTVV.